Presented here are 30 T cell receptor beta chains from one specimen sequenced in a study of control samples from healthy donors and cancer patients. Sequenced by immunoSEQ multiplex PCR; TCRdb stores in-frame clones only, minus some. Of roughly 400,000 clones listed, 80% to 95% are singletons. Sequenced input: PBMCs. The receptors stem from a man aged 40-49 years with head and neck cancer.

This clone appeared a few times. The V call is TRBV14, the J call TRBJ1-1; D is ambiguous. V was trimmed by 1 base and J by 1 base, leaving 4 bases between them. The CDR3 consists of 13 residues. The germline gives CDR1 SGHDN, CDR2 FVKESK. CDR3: CASSQVGNTEAFF. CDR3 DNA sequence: TGTGCCAGCAGCCAAGTCGGGAACACTGAAGCTTTCTTT.

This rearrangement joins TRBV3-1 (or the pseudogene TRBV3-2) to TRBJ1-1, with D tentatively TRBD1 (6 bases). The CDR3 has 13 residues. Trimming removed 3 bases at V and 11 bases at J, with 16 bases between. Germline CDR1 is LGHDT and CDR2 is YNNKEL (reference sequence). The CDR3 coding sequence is TGTGCCAGCAGCCAGGACAGTACGAAACGGGCTTTCTTT. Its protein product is CASSQDSTKRAFF.

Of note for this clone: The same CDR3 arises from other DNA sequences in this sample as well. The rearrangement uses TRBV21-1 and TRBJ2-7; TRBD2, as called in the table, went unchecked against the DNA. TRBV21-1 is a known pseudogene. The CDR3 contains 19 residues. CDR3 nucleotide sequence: TGTGCCAGCAGCAAAGGGGTGCTTGGGGACCCACGGGGGGTCTGCGAGCAGTACTTC. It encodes CASSKGVLGDPRGVCEQYF.

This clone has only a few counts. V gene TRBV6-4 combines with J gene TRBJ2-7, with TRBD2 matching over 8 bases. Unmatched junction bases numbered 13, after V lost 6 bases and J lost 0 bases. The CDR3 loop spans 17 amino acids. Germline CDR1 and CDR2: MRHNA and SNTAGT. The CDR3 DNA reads TGTGCCAGCAGCCACGTTCTGGCGGGAGGCCTCTCCTACGAGCAGTACTTC. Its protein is CASSHVLAGGLSYEQYF.

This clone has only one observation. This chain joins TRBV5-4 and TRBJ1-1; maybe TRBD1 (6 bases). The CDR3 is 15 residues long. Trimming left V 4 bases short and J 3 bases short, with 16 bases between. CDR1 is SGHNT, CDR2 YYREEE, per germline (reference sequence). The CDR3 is CASSREQGLHTEAFF. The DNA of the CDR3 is TGTGCCAGCAGCCGAGAACAGGGTTTGCACACTGAAGCTTTCTTT.

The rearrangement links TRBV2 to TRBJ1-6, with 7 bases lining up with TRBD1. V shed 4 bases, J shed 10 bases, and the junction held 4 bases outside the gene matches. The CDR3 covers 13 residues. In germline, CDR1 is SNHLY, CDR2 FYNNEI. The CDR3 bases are TGTGCCAGCAGTGTACAGGGGAACTCACCCCTCCACTTT. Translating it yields CASSVQGNSPLHF.

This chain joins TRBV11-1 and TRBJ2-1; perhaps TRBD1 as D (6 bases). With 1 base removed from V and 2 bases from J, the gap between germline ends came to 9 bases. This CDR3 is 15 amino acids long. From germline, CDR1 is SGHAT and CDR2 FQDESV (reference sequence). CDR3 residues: CASSLERTAYNEQFF. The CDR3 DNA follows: TGTGCCAGCAGCTTAGAGCGGACAGCCTACAATGAGCAGTTCTTC.

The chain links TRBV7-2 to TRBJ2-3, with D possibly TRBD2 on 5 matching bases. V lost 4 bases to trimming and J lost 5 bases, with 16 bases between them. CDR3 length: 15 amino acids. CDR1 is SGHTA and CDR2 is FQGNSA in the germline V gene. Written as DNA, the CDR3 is TGTGCCAGCAGCTCGGGCCGGGGTATCATAGATACGCAGTATTTT. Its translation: CASSSGRGIIDTQYF.

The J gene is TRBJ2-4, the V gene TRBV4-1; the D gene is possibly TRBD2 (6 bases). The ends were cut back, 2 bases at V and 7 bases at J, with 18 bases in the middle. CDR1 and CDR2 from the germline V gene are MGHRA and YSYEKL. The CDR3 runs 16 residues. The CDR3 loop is CASSQPGFGSGNIQYF. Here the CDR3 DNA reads TGCGCCAGCAGCCAACCGGGTTTCGGCAGCGGGAACATTCAGTACTTC.

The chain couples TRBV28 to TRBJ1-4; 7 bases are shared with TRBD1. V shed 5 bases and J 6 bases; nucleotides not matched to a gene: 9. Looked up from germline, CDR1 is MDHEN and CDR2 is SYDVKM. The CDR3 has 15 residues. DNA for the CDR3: TGTGCCAGCAGTGTTACAGGGGAATCGGATGAAAAACTGTTTTTT. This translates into CASSVTGESDEKLFF.

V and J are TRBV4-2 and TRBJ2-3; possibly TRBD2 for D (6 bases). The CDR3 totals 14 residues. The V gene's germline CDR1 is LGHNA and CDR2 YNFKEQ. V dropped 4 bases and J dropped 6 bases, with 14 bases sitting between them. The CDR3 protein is CASSPSRGLDTQYF. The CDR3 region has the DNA TGTGCCAGCAGCCCCTCCCGGGGACTCGATACGCAGTATTTT.

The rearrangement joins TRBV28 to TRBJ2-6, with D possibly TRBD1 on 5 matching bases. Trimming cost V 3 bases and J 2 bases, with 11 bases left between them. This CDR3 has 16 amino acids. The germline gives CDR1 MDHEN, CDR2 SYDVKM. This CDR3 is CASSFDSQAGANVLTF. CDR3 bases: TGTGCCAGCAGTTTCGACAGTCAGGCTGGGGCCAACGTCCTGACTTTC.

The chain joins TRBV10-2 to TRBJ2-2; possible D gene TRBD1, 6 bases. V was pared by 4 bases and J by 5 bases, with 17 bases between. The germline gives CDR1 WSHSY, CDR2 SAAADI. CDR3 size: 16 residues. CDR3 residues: CASSVWAGVETGELFF. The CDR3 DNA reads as TGCGCCAGCAGTGTCTGGGCAGGGGTAGAGACCGGGGAGCTGTTTTTT.

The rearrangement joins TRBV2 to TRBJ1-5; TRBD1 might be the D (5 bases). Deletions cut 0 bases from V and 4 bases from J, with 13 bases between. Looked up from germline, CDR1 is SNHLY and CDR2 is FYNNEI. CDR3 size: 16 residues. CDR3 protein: CASSEAFNWGNQPQHF. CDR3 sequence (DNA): TGTGCCAGCAGTGAAGCGTTTAATTGGGGGAATCAGCCCCAGCATTTT. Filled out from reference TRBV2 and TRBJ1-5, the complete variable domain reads EPEVTQTPSHQVTQMGQEVILRCVPISNHLYFYWYRQILGQKVEFLVSFYNNEISEKSEIFDDQFSVERPDGSNFTLKIRSTKLEDSAMYFCASSEAFNWGNQPQHFGDGTRLSIL.

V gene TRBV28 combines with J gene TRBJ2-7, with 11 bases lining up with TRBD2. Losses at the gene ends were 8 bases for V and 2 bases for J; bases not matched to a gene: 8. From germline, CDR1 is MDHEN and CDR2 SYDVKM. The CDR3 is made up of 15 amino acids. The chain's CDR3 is CASWDSSGRTYEQYF. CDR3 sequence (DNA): TGTGCCAGCTGGGACTCTAGCGGGAGGACCTACGAGCAGTACTTC.

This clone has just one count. CDR3 DNA: TGTGCCAGTAGTACGGGACAGGGGGTCGACTATGGCTACACCTTC. Translation: CASSTGQGVDYGYTF. V is TRBV19 and J is TRBJ1-2; 11 positions agree with TRBD1. The CDR3 is made up of 15 amino acids. Germline V CDR1 and CDR2: LNHDA, SQIVND (reference sequence). The V segment lost 4 bases and the J segment 3 bases; nucleotides outside the gene matches: 4.

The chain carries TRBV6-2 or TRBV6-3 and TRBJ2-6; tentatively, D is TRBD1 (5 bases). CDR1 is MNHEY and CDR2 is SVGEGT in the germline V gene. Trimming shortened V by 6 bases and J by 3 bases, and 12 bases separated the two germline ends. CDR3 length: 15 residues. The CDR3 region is CASSRPGYGANVLTF. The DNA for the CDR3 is TGTGCCAGCAGCCGCCCAGGGTATGGGGCCAACGTCCTGACTTTC.

CDR3 region: CASSPSAQNTGELFF. CDR3 DNA: TGTGCCAGCTCACCAAGTGCTCAGAACACCGGGGAGCTGTTTTTT. This chain links TRBV18 with TRBJ2-2; D is ambiguous. Germline-derived CDR1 and CDR2 are KGHSH and LQKENI. This CDR3 spans 15 amino acids. V lost 2 bases, J lost 1 base, and 8 bases lay in between.

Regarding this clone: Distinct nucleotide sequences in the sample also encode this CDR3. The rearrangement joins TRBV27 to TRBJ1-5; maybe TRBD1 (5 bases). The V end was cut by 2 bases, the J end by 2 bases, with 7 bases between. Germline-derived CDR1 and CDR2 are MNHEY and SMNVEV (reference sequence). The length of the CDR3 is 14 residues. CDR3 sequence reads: CASSLGGGNQPQHF. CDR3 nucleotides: TGTGCCAGCAGTTTAGGGGGTGGCAATCAGCCCCAGCATTTT.

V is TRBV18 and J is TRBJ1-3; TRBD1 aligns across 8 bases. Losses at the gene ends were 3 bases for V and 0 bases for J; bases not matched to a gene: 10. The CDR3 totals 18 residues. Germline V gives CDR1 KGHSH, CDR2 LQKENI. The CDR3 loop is CASSPVYRTGNSGNTIYF. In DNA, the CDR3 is TGTGCCAGCTCACCGGTATACAGGACAGGGAACTCTGGAAACACCATATATTTT.

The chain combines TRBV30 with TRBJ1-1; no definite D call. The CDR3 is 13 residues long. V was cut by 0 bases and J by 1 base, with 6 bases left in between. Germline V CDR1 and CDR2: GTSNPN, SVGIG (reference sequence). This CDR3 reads CAWSVGTNTEAFF. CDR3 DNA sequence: TGTGCCTGGAGTGTAGGCACGAACACTGAAGCTTTCTTT.

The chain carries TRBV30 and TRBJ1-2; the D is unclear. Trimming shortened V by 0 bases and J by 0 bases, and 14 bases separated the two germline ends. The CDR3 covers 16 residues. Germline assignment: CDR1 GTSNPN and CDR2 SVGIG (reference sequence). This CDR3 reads CAWSVTAGPSNYGYTF. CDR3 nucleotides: TGTGCCTGGAGTGTGACCGCGGGTCCTTCTAACTATGGCTACACCTTC.

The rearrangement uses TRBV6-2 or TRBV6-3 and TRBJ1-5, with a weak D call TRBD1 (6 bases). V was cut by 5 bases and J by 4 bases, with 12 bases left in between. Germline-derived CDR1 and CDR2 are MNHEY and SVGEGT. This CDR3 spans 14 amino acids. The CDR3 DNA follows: TGTGCCAGCAGTCCGGACAGCCTTAATCAGCCCCAGCATTTT. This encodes CASSPDSLNQPQHF.

This chain's CDR3 is CASRSGNIQYF. The CDR3 DNA is TGTGCCAGCAGGTCAGGAAACATTCAGTACTTC. The chain has TRBV7-3 and TRBJ2-4, with D hard to call. V gave up 6 bases and J gave up 6 bases, with 6 bases separating them. Germline CDR1 SGHTA, CDR2 FQGTGA. CDR3 length: 11 residues.

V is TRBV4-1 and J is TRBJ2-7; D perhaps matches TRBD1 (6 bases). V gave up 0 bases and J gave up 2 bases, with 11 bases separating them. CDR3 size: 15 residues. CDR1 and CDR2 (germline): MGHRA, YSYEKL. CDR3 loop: CASSQDGTLPYEQYF. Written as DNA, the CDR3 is TGCGCCAGCAGCCAAGATGGGACACTTCCCTACGAGCAGTACTTC.

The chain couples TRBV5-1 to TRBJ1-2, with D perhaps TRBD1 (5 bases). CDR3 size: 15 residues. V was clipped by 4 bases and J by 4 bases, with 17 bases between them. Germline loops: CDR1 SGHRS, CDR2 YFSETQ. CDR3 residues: CASSRGGGEVYGYTF. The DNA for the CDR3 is TGCGCCAGCAGCCGGGGCGGGGGTGAGGTCTATGGCTACACCTTC.

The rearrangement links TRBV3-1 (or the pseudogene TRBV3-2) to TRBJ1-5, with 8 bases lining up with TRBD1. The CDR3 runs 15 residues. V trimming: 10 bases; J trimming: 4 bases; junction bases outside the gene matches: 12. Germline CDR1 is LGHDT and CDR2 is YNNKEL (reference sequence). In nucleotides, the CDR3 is TGTGCCACAGCCGAGGGGACAGGTCGGAATCAGCCCCAGCATTTT. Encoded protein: CATAEGTGRNQPQHF.

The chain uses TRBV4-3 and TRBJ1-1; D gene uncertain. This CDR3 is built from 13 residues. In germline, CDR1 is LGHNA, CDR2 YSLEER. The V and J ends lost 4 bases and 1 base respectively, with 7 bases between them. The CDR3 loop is CASSPLRNTEAFF. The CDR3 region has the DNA TGCGCCAGCAGCCCCCTGAGGAACACTGAAGCTTTCTTT.

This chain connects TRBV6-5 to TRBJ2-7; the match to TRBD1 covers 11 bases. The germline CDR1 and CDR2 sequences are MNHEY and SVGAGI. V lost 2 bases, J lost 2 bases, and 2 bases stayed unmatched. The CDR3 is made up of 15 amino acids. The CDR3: CASSYLDRGPYEQYF. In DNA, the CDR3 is TGTGCCAGCAGTTACCTGGACAGGGGGCCCTACGAGCAGTACTTC.

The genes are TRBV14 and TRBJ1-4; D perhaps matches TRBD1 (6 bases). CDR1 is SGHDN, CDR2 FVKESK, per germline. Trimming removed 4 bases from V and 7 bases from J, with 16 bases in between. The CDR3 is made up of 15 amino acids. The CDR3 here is CASSLYQGFSEKLFF. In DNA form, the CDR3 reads TGTGCCAGCAGCCTCTACCAGGGGTTTAGTGAAAAACTGTTTTTT.